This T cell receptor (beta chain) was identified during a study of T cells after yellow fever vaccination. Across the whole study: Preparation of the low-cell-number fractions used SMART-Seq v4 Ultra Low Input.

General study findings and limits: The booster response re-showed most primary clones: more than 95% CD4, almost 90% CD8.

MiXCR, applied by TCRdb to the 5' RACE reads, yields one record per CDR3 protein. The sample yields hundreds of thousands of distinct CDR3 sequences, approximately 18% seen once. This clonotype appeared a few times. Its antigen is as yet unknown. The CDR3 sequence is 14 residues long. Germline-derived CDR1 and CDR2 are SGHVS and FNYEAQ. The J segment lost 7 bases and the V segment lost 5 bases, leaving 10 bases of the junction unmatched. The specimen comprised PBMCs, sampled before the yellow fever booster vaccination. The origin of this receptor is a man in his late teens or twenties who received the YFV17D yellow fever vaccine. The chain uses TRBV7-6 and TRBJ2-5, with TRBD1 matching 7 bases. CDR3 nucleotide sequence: TGTGCCAGCAGCGGACAGGCCTCGAGGTGGACCCAGTACTTC. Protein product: CASSGQASRWTQYF. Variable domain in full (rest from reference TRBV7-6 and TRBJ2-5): GAGVSQSPRYKVTKRGQDVALRCDPISGHVSLYWYRQALGQGPEFLTYFNYEAQQDKSGLPNDRFSAERPEGSISTLTIQRTEQRDSAMYRCASSGQASRWTQYFGPGTRLLVL.